A single sample gave rise to the 22 T cell receptor beta chains below, sequenced in a study of T cell changes during pregnancy in multiple sclerosis. The data were produced by immunoSEQ multiplex PCR, yet TCRdb's version contains in-frame clones alone and is incomplete. Here the sample spans roughly 46,000 clones, 80% to 95% being singletons. Specimen: peripheral blood, collected in the third trimester of pregnancy. The receptor set was obtained from a female donor with multiple sclerosis, enrolled in a pregnancy study.

The chain recombines TRBV5-4 with TRBJ1-1; D might be TRBD1 (6 bases). Germline V gives CDR1 SGHNT, CDR2 YYREEE (reference sequence). V was clipped by 4 bases and J by 2 bases, with 9 bases between them. CDR3 length: 13 amino acids. The CDR3 DNA is TGTGCCAGCAGCCCGGACAGCAACACTGAAGCTTTCTTT. This codes for CASSPDSNTEAFF.

This sequence joins TRBV5-1 and TRBJ2-5; 8 bases are shared with TRBD2. CDR1 is SGHRS, CDR2 YFSETQ, per germline. CDR3 size: 15 residues. V shed 4 bases and J 5 bases; nucleotides not matched to a gene: 10. The CDR3 nucleotides read TGCGCCAGCAGCAGGGCAGCGGGAGTGGTGGAGACCCAGTACTTC. Its translation: CASSRAAGVVETQYF.

This rearrangement joins TRBV29-1 to TRBJ2-1, with 7 nucleotides matching TRBD2. The junction had 8 bases not matched to a gene; V was cut back by 4 bases and J by 5 bases. The CDR3 length is 14 residues. Germline CDR1 SQVTM, CDR2 ANQGSEA. DNA of the CDR3: TGCAGCGTTGTTGGATTTGCGGGGGACAATGAGCAGTTCTTC. Its protein product is CSVVGFAGDNEQFF.

This chain joins TRBV2 and TRBJ2-3; 8 nucleotides match TRBD1. The CDR3 consists of 14 residues. V lost 4 bases and J lost 3; bases outside the gene matches: 3. From germline, CDR1 is SNHLY and CDR2 FYNNEI. The CDR3 DNA is TGTGCCAGCAGTGGACAGGGGAAGACAGATACGCAGTATTTT. As protein: CASSGQGKTDTQYF.

In this sample, this clone turned up once. This sequence joins TRBV4-1 and TRBJ2-2; 11 nucleotides align to TRBD2. Germline CDR1 MGHRA, CDR2 YSYEKL. With 0 bases clipped from V and 5 bases from J, the junction kept 2 bases outside the gene matches. The CDR3 has 16 residues. CDR3 in amino acids: CASSQDTSGRTGELFF. DNA of the CDR3: TGCGCCAGCAGCCAAGACACTAGCGGGAGAACCGGGGAGCTGTTTTTT.

This clone showed up just once. CDR3 amino acids: CASSPTGTSAPRGQFF. Here the CDR3 DNA reads TGTGCCAGCAGTCCAACCGGGACTAGCGCCCCGAGGGGCCAGTTCTTC. The gene calls are TRBV27 and TRBJ2-1, with TRBD2 identical over 10 bases. Germline CDR1 is MNHEY and CDR2 is SMNVEV (reference sequence). This CDR3 contains 16 residues. V was clipped by 5 bases and J by 13 bases; unmatched bases: 17.

As for this clone: The same CDR3 can be traced to other DNA sequences in this sample. This chain joins TRBV5-6 and TRBJ2-1, with no clear D. Germline loops: CDR1 SGHDT, CDR2 YYEEEE. There are 11 residues in the CDR3. Trimming took off 2 bases at V and 9 bases at J, with 6 bases between the two ends. The CDR3 spells CASSLSGEQFF. Written as DNA, the CDR3 is TGTGCCAGCAGCTTATCGGGTGAGCAGTTCTTC.

The chain joins TRBV5-4 to TRBJ2-1, with 8 bases fitting TRBD2. The CDR3 is 16 amino acids. The germline V gene encodes CDR1 SGHNT and CDR2 YYREEE (reference sequence). Trimming at V came to 0 bases and at J to 7 bases, leaving 9 bases not matched to a gene. The CDR3 region has the DNA TGTGCCAGCAGCTTGGAGGAGCGGGGGCCGGCAAATGAGCAGTTCTTC. Translated, it gives CASSLEERGPANEQFF. The full variable domain, rest sourced from reference TRBV5-4 and TRBJ2-1, is ETGVTQSPTHLIKTRGQQVTLRCSSQSGHNTVSWYQQALGQGPQFIFQYYREEENGRGNFPPRFSGLQFPNYSSELNVNALELDDSALYLCASSLEERGPANEQFFGPGTRLTVL.

The chain employs TRBV19 and TRBJ1-5; a possible D gene is TRBD1 (6 bases). From germline, CDR1 is LNHDA and CDR2 SQIVND (reference sequence). The ends were cut back, 4 bases at V and 3 bases at J, with 13 bases in the middle. The CDR3 sequence is 15 residues long. The CDR3 loop is CASSNQGLNNQPQHF. For the CDR3, the DNA is TGTGCCAGTAGTAATCAGGGGTTGAACAATCAGCCCCAGCATTTT.

The J gene is TRBJ2-3, the V gene TRBV7-3, with TRBD2 as a possible D gene (6 bases). With 5 bases removed from V and 4 bases from J, the gap between germline ends came to 22 bases. The CDR3 sequence is 17 residues long. Germline V gene data show CDR1 as SGHTA and CDR2 as FQGTGA. The CDR3 bases are TGTGCCAGCAGCCTACCGGAGAACGGGAGATCTCCAGATACGCAGTATTTT. It encodes CASSLPENGRSPDTQYF.

The chain recombines TRBV4-3 with TRBJ2-1; D remains unclear. The CDR3 length is 14 residues. Germline CDR1 is LGHNA and CDR2 is YSLEER. Trimming stripped 1 base from V and 9 bases from J, with 13 bases between. The CDR3 loop reads CASSQALLGGEQFF. The CDR3, as DNA: TGCGCCAGCAGCCAAGCTCTCCTAGGTGGTGAGCAGTTCTTC.

As DNA, the CDR3 is TGTGCCAGCAGCTTGGGCGGGAGTCGCACAGATACGCAGTATTTT. Its protein product is CASSLGGSRTDTQYF. The chain is built from TRBV7-3 and TRBJ2-3, with 7 bases aligning to TRBD2. This CDR3 contains 15 residues. Germline V gene sequence: CDR1 SGHTA, CDR2 FQGTGA. Trimming took 3 bases from V and 1 from J; bases not matched to a gene: 4.

The chain joins TRBV15 to TRBJ2-1; 7 bases fit TRBD1. The ends lost 1 base at V and 6 bases at J; junction bases unmatched: 3. The CDR3 loop spans 14 amino acids. Germline assignment: CDR1 LNHNV and CDR2 YYDKDF (reference sequence). The CDR3 nucleotides read TGTGCCACCAGCAGAGTTACAGGGGTCAATGAGCAGTTCTTC. Its translation: CATSRVTGVNEQFF.

This clone was detected once. The chain carries TRBV28 and TRBJ2-7, with 7 bases that match TRBD1. From germline, CDR1 is MDHEN and CDR2 SYDVKM. This CDR3 region has 12 residues. Unmatched junction bases numbered 6, after V lost 5 bases and J lost 8 bases. CDR3 sequence: CASSLLQGQQYF. CDR3 in DNA: TGTGCCAGCAGTCTCTTACAGGGGCAGCAGTACTTC.

The chain uses TRBV7-2 and TRBJ2-7; D unresolved. The CDR3 has 12 amino acids. Trimming removed 6 bases at V and 3 bases at J, with 9 bases between. In germline, CDR1 is SGHTA, CDR2 FQGNSA. The CDR3 sequence: CASSTEHYEQYF. The CDR3, as DNA: TGTGCCAGCAGTACAGAACACTACGAGCAGTACTTC.

V and J are TRBV28 and TRBJ1-2, with TRBD1 matching 9 bases. The V gene end was trimmed by 2 bases and the J gene end by 8 bases; junction bases not matched to a gene: 6. Looked up from germline, CDR1 is MDHEN and CDR2 is SYDVKM. The CDR3 covers 14 residues. The CDR3 DNA reads TGTGCCAGCAGTTTAGGGACAGGGAAGATCGGCTACACCTTC. Translated: CASSLGTGKIGYTF.

V and J are TRBV7-3 and TRBJ1-1; D is possibly TRBD1 (5 bases). Germline-derived CDR1 and CDR2 are SGHTA and FQGTGA. The CDR3 consists of 15 residues. V gave up 2 bases and J gave up 4 bases, with 14 bases separating them. As DNA, the CDR3 is TGTGCCAGCAGCTTAGTCGGGGGGATGGTCACTGAAGCTTTCTTT. The encoded protein is CASSLVGGMVTEAFF.

The V and J genes are TRBV5-6 and TRBJ2-1; weak D call: TRBD1 (5 bases). The CDR3 covers 15 residues. Germline loops: CDR1 SGHDT, CDR2 YYEEEE. V was pared by 0 bases and J by 8 bases, with 15 bases between. CDR3 DNA: TGTGCCAGCAGCTTGGTGAACAGGCCGCCGGATGAGCAGTTCTTC. Its translation: CASSLVNRPPDEQFF.

V is TRBV7-3 and J is TRBJ2-1, with a possible D match to TRBD1 (6 bases). With 5 bases removed from V and 6 bases from J, the gap between germline ends came to 17 bases. Germline V gene sequence: CDR1 SGHTA, CDR2 FQGTGA. The CDR3 is made up of 15 amino acids. The CDR3 protein is CASSPYPGQSNEQFF. The CDR3 DNA is TGTGCCAGCAGCCCCTACCCGGGACAATCCAATGAGCAGTTCTTC.

The rearrangement links TRBV7-9 to TRBJ1-1, with D uncertain. This CDR3 comprises 15 residues. Germline lookup yields CDR1 SEHNR and CDR2 FQNEAQ (reference sequence). V was clipped by 2 bases and J by 5 bases, with 15 bases between them. CDR3 sequence (DNA): TGTGCCAGCAGCTTACCATTGGGAGGTGGAACTGAAGCTTTCTTT. Amino acid sequence: CASSLPLGGGTEAFF.

The chain combines TRBV7-9 with TRBJ2-7; D is perhaps TRBD2 (5 bases). Germline-derived CDR1 and CDR2 are SEHNR and FQNEAQ (reference sequence). Between the trimmed V and J ends, which lost 2 bases and 5 bases, there was a span of 10 bases. The CDR3 covers 13 residues. CDR3 sequence: CASSLSGRNEQYF. Written as DNA, the CDR3 is TGTGCCAGCAGCTTATCGGGGAGAAACGAGCAGTACTTC.

V and J are TRBV29-1 and TRBJ2-5; D is uncertain. Germline-derived CDR1 and CDR2 are SQVTM and ANQGSEA. Deletions cut 3 bases from V and 1 base from J, with 15 bases between. There are 15 residues in the CDR3. The CDR3 coding sequence is TGCAGCGTTGATCGAAGAGCGCGAGTCCAAGAGACCCAGTACTTC. Protein: CSVDRRARVQETQYF.